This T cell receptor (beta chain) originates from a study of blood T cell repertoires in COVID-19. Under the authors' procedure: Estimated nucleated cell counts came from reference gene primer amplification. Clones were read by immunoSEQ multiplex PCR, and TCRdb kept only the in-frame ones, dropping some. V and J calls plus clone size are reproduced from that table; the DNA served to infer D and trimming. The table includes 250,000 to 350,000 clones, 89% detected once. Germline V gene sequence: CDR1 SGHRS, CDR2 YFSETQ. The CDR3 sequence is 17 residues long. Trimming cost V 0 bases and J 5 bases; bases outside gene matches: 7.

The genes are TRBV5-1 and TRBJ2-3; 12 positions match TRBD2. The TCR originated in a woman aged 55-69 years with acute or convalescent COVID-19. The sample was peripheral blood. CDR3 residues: CASSLGRLAGAGDTQYF. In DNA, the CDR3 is TGCGCCAGCAGCTTGGGCCGACTAGCGGGGGCTGGAGATACGCAGTATTTT.